A single sample is the source of the 2 T cell receptor beta chains below, sequenced in a study of beta chain features in type 1 diabetes. The whole isolated RNA underwent reverse transcription, so sequencing captured expressed TCRB transcripts. Generated by immunoSEQ multiplex PCR, the TCRdb table keeps only in-frame clones and is missing some. Of 400,000 to 500,000 clones listed, approximately 15% are singletons. The sample consisted of naive CD4+ T cells from blood. Receptor source: a man aged 30-40 years in good health.

Only a few counts were recorded for this clone. This specimen includes other DNA sequences encoding the same CDR3. The chain has TRBV9 and TRBJ2-1, with a weak D call TRBD2 (6 bases). Trimming stripped 0 bases from V and 0 bases from J, with 13 bases between. Germline-derived CDR1 and CDR2 are SGDLS and YYNGEE. The CDR3 consists of 17 residues. The CDR3 sequence: CASSVGSAGSSYNEQFF. The CDR3 DNA reads as TGTGCCAGCAGCGTAGGCAGTGCGGGGAGCTCCTACAATGAGCAGTTCTTC.

This clone occurred a few times. The gene calls are TRBV30 and TRBJ2-3, with TRBD1 as a possible D gene (7 bases). V lost 0 bases and J 4 bases, leaving 17 bases between the germline ends. Germline loops: CDR1 GTSNPN, CDR2 SVGIG (reference sequence). This CDR3 is 16 amino acids long. This chain's CDR3 is CAWSVRWVRGADTQYF. CDR3 bases: TGTGCCTGGAGTGTACGGTGGGTCAGGGGGGCAGATACGCAGTATTTT.